Following are 14 T cell receptor beta chains from one sample sequenced in a study of cytomegalovirus exposure and HLA in healthy donors. A multiplex PCR was run with 60 Vbeta primers and 13 Jbeta primers. TCRdb's table, derived via immunoSEQ multiplex PCR, lists solely in-frame clones and lacks some. The sample has some 140,000 clones; about 80% are singletons. Sample: PBMCs. The receptors were sampled from a man younger than 40 in good health.

CDR3 DNA sequence: TGTGCCAGCAGCGCCCGGACTAGGGAAAGCAATGAGCAGTTCTTC. Residues: CASSARTRESNEQFF. The V gene is TRBV7-2, the J gene TRBJ2-1; 7 bases are a match to TRBD2. The V segment lost 5 bases and the J segment 6 bases; nucleotides outside the gene matches: 10. The CDR3 is 15 residues long. Germline V gene lookup returns CDR1 SGHTA and CDR2 FQGNSA.

The chain's CDR3 is CASRSIGGRVKETQYF. CDR3 in DNA: TGTGCCAGTCGCTCTATAGGGGGGAGGGTAAAAGAGACCCAGTACTTC. The V call is TRBV27, the J call TRBJ2-5; possibly TRBD2 for D (7 bases). This CDR3 contains 16 residues. Trimming pared 9 bases from V and 3 bases from J, leaving 23 bases between. Germline loops: CDR1 MNHEY, CDR2 SMNVEV (reference sequence).

V and J are TRBV7-9 and TRBJ2-3; TRBD2 is a possible D gene (5 bases). Germline V gene data show CDR1 as SEHNR and CDR2 as FQNEAQ (reference sequence). Trimming shortened V by 4 bases and J by 1 base, and 15 bases separated the two germline ends. CDR3 length: 16 residues. CDR3 DNA: TGTGCCAGCAGCTCGATCCGGGAAGAACGCACAGATACGCAGTATTTT. As protein: CASSSIREERTDTQYF.

This chain joins TRBV6-5 and TRBJ1-4; 8 nucleotides line up with TRBD1. V was clipped by 5 bases and J by 10 bases; unmatched bases: 12. Germline V gives CDR1 MNHEY, CDR2 SVGAGI. This CDR3 has 15 residues. This chain's CDR3 is CASSHDRGGIGKLFF. CDR3 DNA: TGTGCCAGCAGTCACGACAGGGGAGGGATTGGAAAACTGTTTTTT.

The CDR3 loop reads CASDEWYGNTIYF. The DNA of the CDR3 is TGTGCTAGTGACGAGTGGTACGGAAACACCATATATTTT. V is TRBV12-5 and J is TRBJ1-3, with D unclear. The germline V and J ends were trimmed by 7 bases and 4 bases, with 11 bases remaining between them. In germline, CDR1 is LGHNT, CDR2 FRNRAP. The CDR3 extends over 13 amino acids.

The genes are TRBV6-4 and TRBJ1-1, with 7 bases lining up with TRBD1. CDR1 and CDR2 from the germline V gene are MRHNA and SNTAGT. The CDR3 runs 15 residues. V was clipped by 5 bases and J by 1 base; unmatched bases: 7. CDR3 in DNA: TGTGCCAGCAGTACAAACAGGGGTTCGAACACTGAAGCTTTCTTT. Encoded protein: CASSTNRGSNTEAFF.

There are a few counts of this clone. The chain joins TRBV10-3 to TRBJ2-7, with 12 bases matching TRBD1. The length of the CDR3 is 14 residues. V lost 10 bases, J lost 5 bases, and 9 bases stayed unmatched. Germline V gives CDR1 ENHRY, CDR2 SYGVKD. The CDR3 sequence is CASGPGQGANEQYF. In nucleotides, the CDR3 is TGTGCCAGCGGTCCGGGACAGGGGGCGAACGAGCAGTACTTC.

This clone was counted a few times. The chain carries TRBV21-1 and TRBJ2-1; the DNA was not used to check the table's D call, TRBD2. TRBV21-1 is deemed a pseudogene. The CDR3 sequence is 18 residues long. CDR3 coding DNA: TGTGCCAGCAGCCCCCAAAGGACCAATAGCGGGCAGTACAATGAGCAGTTCTTC. It encodes CASSPQRTNSGQYNEQFF.

CDR3 sequence: CASSQGGLGTDTQYF. For the CDR3, the DNA is TGCGCCAGCAGCCAAGGGGGCCTAGGGACAGATACGCAGTATTTT. The rearrangement joins TRBV4-3 to TRBJ2-3; D possibly corresponds to TRBD1 (5 bases). V lost 1 base, J lost 3 bases, and 11 bases lay in between. This CDR3 spans 15 amino acids. The germline V gene encodes CDR1 LGHNA and CDR2 YSLEER.

The V gene is TRBV6-5, the J gene TRBJ2-1; D possibly corresponds to TRBD1 (6 bases). The CDR3 runs 14 residues. Germline-derived CDR1 and CDR2 are MNHEY and SVGAGI. The V end was cut by 2 bases, the J end by 9 bases, with 14 bases between. The CDR3 sequence: CASSYHGLQGEQFF. CDR3 DNA: TGTGCCAGCAGTTACCACGGATTACAGGGTGAGCAGTTCTTC.

The chain recombines TRBV18 with TRBJ2-7, with D hard to call. Germline V gene data show CDR1 as KGHSH and CDR2 as LQKENI. V lost 3 bases to trimming and J lost 2 bases, with 5 bases between them. The CDR3 extends over 12 amino acids. CDR3 sequence: CASSPLAYEQYF. The CDR3 nucleotides are TGTGCCAGCTCACCCCTCGCCTACGAGCAGTACTTC.

The chain carries TRBV5-1 and TRBJ2-2; 8 nucleotides align to TRBD1. V lost 2 bases, J lost 5 bases, and 5 bases stayed unmatched. The CDR3 sequence is 15 residues long. Germline CDR1 SGHRS, CDR2 YFSETQ. The CDR3 loop is CASSFRDRPTGELFF. The DNA of the CDR3 is TGCGCCAGCAGCTTCCGGGACAGGCCTACCGGGGAGCTGTTTTTT.

The J gene is TRBJ2-1, the V gene TRBV19; 10 bases fit TRBD2. The CDR3 is 19 residues long. Germline CDR1 LNHDA, CDR2 SQIVND (reference sequence). J lost 0 bases, V lost 4 bases, and 12 bases had no gene match. CDR3 DNA: TGTGCCAGTAGTAGGGGAACCGGGACTAGCGACACCTCCTACAATGAGCAGTTCTTC. It codes for CASSRGTGTSDTSYNEQFF.

The chain joins TRBV6-5 to TRBJ1-5; the match to TRBD1 covers 10 bases. This CDR3 region has 15 residues. V shed 5 bases, J shed 4 bases, and the junction held 5 bases outside the gene matches. Per germline, CDR1 MNHEY and CDR2 SVGAGI. The CDR3 sequence: CASSPGTGANQPQHF. The CDR3 DNA reads TGTGCCAGCAGTCCCGGGACAGGGGCGAATCAGCCCCAGCATTTT.